What follows are 10 T cell receptor beta chains derived from one specimen sequenced in a study of blood T cell repertoires in COVID-19. Assay: immunoSEQ multiplex PCR; the TCRdb copy retains only in-frame clones and omits some. Here the sample spans about 300,000 clones, over 75% being singletons. The material sequenced was PBMCs or T cells enriched from blood (not recorded which). All receptors derive from a man aged 25-45 years who had recovered from COVID-19.

The chain employs TRBV18 and TRBJ1-1, with D possibly being TRBD1 (6 bases). The CDR3 runs 16 residues. Trimming removed 0 bases from V and 3 bases from J, with 14 bases in between. CDR1 KGHSH and CDR2 LQKENI come from the germline V gene. Here the CDR3 reads CASSPPSSRGYTEAFF. CDR3 sequence (DNA): TGTGCCAGCTCACCACCGTCCTCCAGGGGCTACACTGAAGCTTTCTTT.

The genes are TRBV19 and TRBJ1-2, with no clear D. V lost 4 bases, J lost 4 bases, and 19 bases lay in between. The germline V gene has CDR1 LNHDA and CDR2 SQIVND (reference sequence). The length of the CDR3 is 16 residues. DNA for the CDR3: TGTGCCAGTAGTACTATAAATCCCGGAGCGGGCTATGGCTACACCTTC. Encoded protein: CASSTINPGAGYGYTF. The whole variable domain, remainder taken from reference TRBV19 and TRBJ1-2, is DGGITQSPKYLFRKEGQNVTLSCEQNLNHDAMYWYRQDPGQGLRLIYYSQIVNDFQKGDIAEGYSVSREKKESFPLTVTSAQKNPTAFYLCASSTINPGAGYGYTFGSGTRLTVV.

This clone showed up just once. V gene TRBV4-2 combines with J gene TRBJ2-7; TRBD2 is a possible D gene (7 bases). Germline CDR1 LGHNA, CDR2 YNFKEQ. The CDR3 runs 14 residues. Trimming left V 3 bases short and J 5 bases short, with 14 bases between. The CDR3 here is CASSQGAGDHEQYF. The CDR3 DNA sequence: TGTGCCAGCAGCCAGGGGGCGGGGGACCACGAGCAGTACTTC.

The V gene is TRBV7-9, the J gene TRBJ2-7, with D possibly matching TRBD1 (6 bases). Trimming took 3 bases from V and 2 from J, leaving 8 bases between them. The CDR3 has 13 amino acids. Per germline, CDR1 SEHNR and CDR2 FQNEAQ (reference sequence). The CDR3 here is CASSFTGPYEQYF. CDR3 in DNA: TGTGCCAGCAGCTTCACAGGGCCCTACGAGCAGTACTTC.

The V and J genes are TRBV7-8 and TRBJ1-2, with D possibly matching TRBD1 (6 bases). In germline, CDR1 is SGHVS, CDR2 FQNEAQ. The CDR3 is made up of 13 amino acids. V lost 5 bases and J 4 bases, leaving 11 bases between the germline ends. As DNA, the CDR3 is TGTGCCAGCAGCCGGGACACGGCCTATGGCTACACCTTC. Translating it yields CASSRDTAYGYTF.

This chain connects TRBV3-1 (or the pseudogene TRBV3-2) to TRBJ1-1, with D perhaps TRBD1 (5 bases). The V and J ends lost 0 bases and 0 bases respectively, with 11 bases between them. Germline CDR1 and CDR2: LGHDT and YNNKEL (reference sequence). This CDR3 spans 16 amino acids. The chain's CDR3 is CASSQETADMNTEAFF. In DNA form, the CDR3 reads TGTGCCAGCAGCCAAGAAACGGCGGACATGAACACTGAAGCTTTCTTT.

This clone was seen only a few times. The rearrangement links TRBV29-1 to TRBJ1-5; the D gene is possibly TRBD1 (6 bases). The V and J ends lost 6 bases and 3 bases respectively, with 12 bases between them. This CDR3 comprises 13 residues. The germline V gene encodes CDR1 SQVTM and CDR2 ANQGSEA. The CDR3 region has the DNA TGCAGCGTCCGGGACAACCACAATCAGCCCCAGCATTTT. Encoded protein: CSVRDNHNQPQHF.

Points on this clone: The junction departs from germline at one end; a sequencing error may be responsible. The chain is built from TRBV5-6 and TRBJ2-3; D perhaps matches TRBD1 (6 bases). Germline CDR1 SGHDT, CDR2 YYEEEE. The CDR3 runs to 12 residues. The CDR3 region has the DNA TGTGCCAGCACCTTGGACAGCATTACGCAGTATTTT. It encodes CASTLDSITQYF.

V usage is TRBV29-1 and J usage is TRBJ1-4, with 9 bases identical to TRBD1. Trimming at V came to 1 base and at J to 5 bases, leaving 17 bases not matched to a gene. In germline, CDR1 is SQVTM, CDR2 ANQGSEA. This CDR3 spans 19 amino acids. In DNA form, the CDR3 reads TGCAGCGTTGAAGGTGCGGGACAGGGTTTTTGGGATCTAAATGAAAAACTGTTTTTT. This encodes CSVEGAGQGFWDLNEKLFF.

The chain joins TRBV2 to TRBJ2-3, with a weak D call TRBD1 (5 bases). Germline-derived CDR1 and CDR2 are SNHLY and FYNNEI. The CDR3 loop spans 14 amino acids. The V gene lost 0 bases and the J gene lost 5 bases, with 9 bases spanning the gap. The CDR3 nucleotides are TGTGCCAGCAGTGAAGCGTTCAGGGAAGATACGCAGTATTTT. It translates to CASSEAFREDTQYF.